The next 16 T cell receptor beta chains were all read from a single sample in a study of T cells in Graves' hyperthyroidism and ophthalmopathy. There were TCR beta CDR3 regions amplified from RNA transcripts. The TCR CDR3 was amplified in a first-round RT-PCR using the HTBI primer set. TCRdb called the multiplex PCR reads again in MiXCR, with one record for every CDR3 protein. The table lists approximately 100,000 distinct CDR3 sequences, 35% to 45% of them singletons. Source material: peripheral blood or thyroid tissue (not recorded which). The receptors stem from a woman in her 30s with Graves' hyperthyroidism.

Ten or more counts support this clonotype. The chain is built from TRBV2 and TRBJ2-3, with D perhaps matching TRBD1 or TRBD2 (5 bases each). This CDR3 region has 13 residues. Germline V CDR1 and CDR2: SNHLY, FYNNEI. V lost 3 bases to trimming and J lost 5 bases, with 9 bases between them. The CDR3: CASSEGPGDTQYF. The CDR3 nucleotides are TGTGCCAGCAGTGAGGGACCGGGAGATACGCAGTATTTT.

This clonotype has at least ten counts. The conserved final phenylalanine or tryptophan is absent from the CDR3, which likely points to a read error. The DNA is omitted, as the CDR3 cannot be located on it reliably, and the CDR3 follows TCRdb's listing. This rearrangement joins TRBV3-1 to TRBJ2-7; the table's D gene call, TRBD1, was not cross checked with the DNA. With termini counted, the CDR3 has 11 amino acids. Germline V gives CDR1 LGHDT, CDR2 YNNKEL (reference sequence). The CDR3 here is CASSPRRGFHR.

V is TRBV7-3 and J is TRBJ2-5; 11 bases match TRBD1. The V segment lost 4 bases and the J segment 2 bases; nucleotides outside the gene matches: 0. Germline V gene sequence: CDR1 SGHTA, CDR2 FQGTGA. The CDR3 runs 14 residues. As DNA, the CDR3 is TGTGCCAGCAGCTGGGACAGGGGGCAAGAGACCCAGTACTTC. This translates into CASSWDRGQETQYF.

The CDR3 bases are TGTGCCAGCAGCTCGGGACTAGCGGGACGGGAGACCCAGTACTTC. Its translation is CASSSGLAGRETQYF. The gene calls are TRBV5-6 and TRBJ2-5; 13 bases line up with TRBD2. With 3 bases clipped from V and 5 bases from J, the junction kept 4 bases outside the gene matches. The CDR3 is made up of 15 amino acids. The V gene's germline CDR1 is SGHDT and CDR2 YYEEEE.

This clonotype was counted only a few times. The chain joins TRBV3-1 to TRBJ1-2; 8 nucleotides match TRBD1. From germline, CDR1 is LGHDT and CDR2 YNNKEL (reference sequence). V lost 6 bases and J lost 8; bases outside the gene matches: 11. The CDR3 is 14 residues long. DNA of the CDR3: TGTGCCAGCAGACCTCGGACAGGGATCGGCGGCTACACCTTC. This codes for CASRPRTGIGGYTF.

This clonotype was seen at least ten times. The gene calls are TRBV2 and TRBJ1-1, with unresolved D. The V gene's germline CDR1 is SNHLY and CDR2 FYNNEI. CDR3 length: 14 amino acids. Trimming stripped 6 bases from V and 1 base from J, with 12 bases between. The CDR3 bases are TGTGCCAGCAGCGACGGACTGAGGAACACTGAAGCTTTCTTT. Encoded protein: CASSDGLRNTEAFF.

This clonotype showed up just a few times. The chain is built from TRBV20-1 and TRBJ1-6, with a possible D match to TRBD1 (5 bases). The CDR3 loop spans 14 amino acids. The V and J ends lost 0 bases and 7 bases respectively, with 10 bases between them. CDR1 is DFQATT and CDR2 is SNEGSKA in the germline V gene (reference sequence). The CDR3 nucleotides are TGCAGTGCTAGAGATCAAAGGGGCAATTCACCCCTCCACTTT. This gives the protein CSARDQRGNSPLHF.

In regard to this clonotype: The junction does not match germline at one end; this may be a read error. The rearrangement uses TRBV6-1 and TRBJ2-2; D is uncertain. The germline V gene encodes CDR1 MNHNS and CDR2 SASEGT. The CDR3 is 13 residues long. CDR3 sequence (DNA): TGTGCCATCAGTGAAGCAGGCACCGGGGAGCTGTTTTTT. Amino acid sequence: CAISEAGTGELFF.

Comment on this clonotype: The germline gene is not matched at one end of the junction; a read error may be the cause. The V gene is TRBV4-1, the J gene TRBJ1-4, with D tentatively TRBD1 (6 bases). CDR1 is MGHRA and CDR2 is YSYEKL in the germline V gene. The CDR3 contains 13 residues. This CDR3 reads CASGHIQGKKLLF. CDR3 nucleotide sequence: TGCGCCAGCGGCCACATACAGGGAAAAAAACTGCTTTTT.

This clonotype was recorded at least ten times. In DNA, the CDR3 is TGTGCCAGCAGTTCCTACAGGGCTAGCACTGAAGCTTTCTTT. It yields the protein CASSSYRASTEAFF. This chain joins TRBV12-3 or TRBV12-4 and TRBJ1-1; TRBD1 might be the D (6 bases). The V and J ends lost 4 bases and 4 bases respectively, with 13 bases between them. The CDR3 is made up of 14 amino acids.

Many counts were recorded for this clonotype. V gene TRBV5-5 combines with J gene TRBJ1-5; TRBD1 aligns across 8 bases. With V trimmed by 3 bases and J by 5 bases, 7 bases remained unmatched. This CDR3 spans 15 amino acids. The V gene's germline CDR1 is SGHKS and CDR2 YYEKEE (reference sequence). Here the CDR3 DNA reads TGTGCCAGCAGCTGGACAGGGAGGTTCGATCAGCCCCAGCATTTT. Its protein product is CASSWTGRFDQPQHF.

The chain couples TRBV7-9 to TRBJ1-2, with TRBD1 matching over 9 bases. CDR3 size: 15 residues. V lost 6 bases to trimming and J lost 4 bases; unmatched junction nucleotides: 9. Germline V gene data show CDR1 as SEHNR and CDR2 as FQNEAQ (reference sequence). The CDR3 bases are TGTGCCAGCAGACCTAGGACAGGGGCGGTCTATGGCTACACCTTC. Amino acid sequence: CASRPRTGAVYGYTF.

This chain connects TRBV10-2 to TRBJ1-5, with unresolved D. Germline CDR1 is WSHSY and CDR2 is SAAADI. Trimming removed 2 bases at V and 4 bases at J, with 6 bases between. The CDR3 contains 13 residues. The DNA for the CDR3 is TGCGCCAGCAGTGAGGGATCGAATCAGCCCCAGCATTTT. Its protein product is CASSEGSNQPQHF.

The chain recombines TRBV2 with TRBJ1-1; D remains ambiguous. This CDR3 has 13 residues. With 4 bases removed from V and 3 bases from J, the gap between germline ends came to 9 bases. The germline V gene has CDR1 SNHLY and CDR2 FYNNEI. This CDR3 is CASSGPRHTEAFF. CDR3 DNA: TGTGCCAGCAGTGGTCCGAGGCACACTGAAGCTTTCTTT.

The chain combines TRBV19 with TRBJ2-6, with 8 bases identical to TRBD1. J was trimmed by 0 bases and V by 5 bases; bases with no gene match: 6. The length of the CDR3 is 17 residues. Germline V CDR1 and CDR2: LNHDA, SQIVND (reference sequence). The DNA of the CDR3 is TGTGCCAGTAGTCCCGGGACAGGCCGCTCTGGGGCCAACGTCCTGACTTTC. Its protein is CASSPGTGRSGANVLTF.

This clonotype was seen many times. The genes are TRBV7-9 and TRBJ2-2; no reliable D call. V dropped 8 bases and J dropped 2 bases, with 18 bases sitting between them. CDR1 and CDR2 (germline): SEHNR, FQNEAQ (reference sequence). The CDR3 extends over 16 amino acids. CDR3 amino acids: CASSPRVSTNTGELFF. As DNA, the CDR3 is TGTGCCAGCTCACCAAGGGTCAGCACCAACACCGGGGAGCTGTTTTTT.